The 20 T cell receptor beta chains listed next were all sequenced from one sample in a study of blood T cell repertoires in COVID-19. TCRdb keeps only in-frame clones here, not all; method: immunoSEQ multiplex PCR. Of approximately 180,000 clones in the sample, roughly nine tenths were seen once. Input material: PBMCs or T cells enriched from blood (not recorded which). These receptors originate from a woman in her thirties or forties with acute COVID-19.

CDR3 sequence: CASSLISSEAFF. The DNA for the CDR3 is TGTGCCAGCAGCCTCATATCCAGTGAAGCTTTCTTT. This chain joins TRBV11-2 and TRBJ1-1; D remains ambiguous. V lost 5 bases, J lost 7 bases, and 11 bases lay in between. Germline CDR1 reads SGHAT; CDR2 reads FQNNGV. This CDR3 has 12 residues.

The rearrangement joins TRBV12-3 or TRBV12-4 to TRBJ1-2, with D hard to call. Trimming took off 3 bases at V and 8 bases at J, with 13 bases between the two ends. The CDR3 runs to 13 residues. CDR3 DNA sequence: TGTGCCAGCAGTTTGGGAGGAGCGAGGGGCTACACCTTC. It encodes CASSLGGARGYTF.

This chain links TRBV18 with TRBJ1-1; D remains ambiguous. This CDR3 has 13 residues. Germline-derived CDR1 and CDR2 are KGHSH and LQKENI. The germline V and J ends were trimmed by 6 bases and 1 base, with 9 bases remaining between them. In DNA, the CDR3 is TGTGCCAGCTCCCCCGGGTCGAACACTGAAGCTTTCTTT. Protein sequence: CASSPGSNTEAFF.

The rearrangement uses TRBV20-1 and TRBJ2-1; TRBD1 is a possible D gene (5 bases). V gave up 4 bases and J gave up 9 bases, with 10 bases separating them. The CDR3 totals 11 residues. From germline, CDR1 is DFQATT and CDR2 SNEGSKA (reference sequence). CDR3 protein: CSATLDSEQFF. In nucleotides, the CDR3 is TGCAGTGCTACGCTCGACAGTGAGCAGTTCTTC.

The rearrangement uses TRBV7-6 and TRBJ1-6; 9 bases map to TRBD1. Trimming cost V 0 bases and J 6 bases; bases outside gene matches: 6. The CDR3 totals 17 residues. Germline values: CDR1 SGHVS, CDR2 FNYEAQ. The CDR3 is CASSLAPGQGTNSPLHF. As DNA, the CDR3 is TGTGCCAGCAGCTTAGCGCCAGGACAGGGGACTAATTCACCCCTCCACTTT.

The chain uses TRBV29-1 and TRBJ2-5; the D gene is possibly TRBD2 (5 bases). Germline values: CDR1 SQVTM, CDR2 ANQGSEA. Deletions cut 3 bases from V and 1 base from J, with 12 bases between. The CDR3 spans 14 residues. The CDR3 nucleotides read TGCAGCGTTGACTCGAGCCGGGGCCAAGAGACCCAGTACTTC. It codes for CSVDSSRGQETQYF.

The genes are TRBV5-1 and TRBJ2-7, with D perhaps TRBD2 (5 bases). Trimming removed 0 bases at V and 2 bases at J, with 21 bases between. The germline V gene has CDR1 SGHRS and CDR2 YFSETQ. This CDR3 contains 18 residues. CDR3 sequence: CASSLGVLRGPKPYEQYF. The CDR3 DNA reads as TGCGCCAGCAGCTTGGGAGTGTTGAGAGGGCCTAAACCCTACGAGCAGTACTTC.

The rearrangement links TRBV6-6 to TRBJ2-7; D is unclear. V was cut by 7 bases and J by 3 bases, with 13 bases left in between. Per germline, CDR1 MNHNY and CDR2 SVGAGI (reference sequence). The CDR3 totals 13 residues. CDR3 nucleotides: TGTGCCAGCAACCCAACCCCTAACTACGAGCAGTACTTC. It encodes CASNPTPNYEQYF.

This chain links TRBV4-2 with TRBJ1-6; 7 nucleotides align to TRBD1. This CDR3 has 17 residues. CDR1 and CDR2 (germline): LGHNA, YNFKEQ. V lost 2 bases, J lost 8 bases, and 12 bases stayed unmatched. The CDR3 sequence: CASSQPGTRGKDSPLHF. CDR3 bases: TGTGCCAGCAGCCAACCGGGAACCAGGGGGAAGGATTCACCCCTCCACTTT.

The V gene is TRBV27, the J gene TRBJ2-2, with 7 bases aligning to TRBD2. The CDR3 has 14 residues. The germline CDR1 and CDR2 sequences are MNHEY and SMNVEV (reference sequence). Germline trimming cut 3 bases from V and 6 bases from J; bases unmatched to any gene: 4. The CDR3 loop reads CASSFWGGAGELFF. The CDR3 DNA reads as TGTGCCAGCAGTTTCTGGGGGGGGGCCGGGGAGCTGTTTTTT.

This chain uses TRBV5-1 with TRBJ2-3, with 9 bases that match TRBD1. Trimming cost V 7 bases and J 0 bases; bases outside gene matches: 6. This CDR3 comprises 15 residues. Germline loops: CDR1 SGHRS, CDR2 YFSETQ. The DNA for the CDR3 is TGCGCCAGCGGGACAGGGTACCGAAGCACAGATACGCAGTATTTT. Translated, it gives CASGTGYRSTDTQYF.

The rearrangement joins TRBV5-1 to TRBJ1-4; the match to TRBD1 covers 8 bases. The germline V gene encodes CDR1 SGHRS and CDR2 YFSETQ. The CDR3 extends over 15 amino acids. V shed 4 bases, J shed 8 bases, and the junction held 10 bases outside the gene matches. Here the CDR3 DNA reads TGCGCCAGCAGCCCGGGGAGGACAGGGCCCGAAAAACTGTTTTTT. Its protein is CASSPGRTGPEKLFF.

V and J are TRBV5-5 and TRBJ2-7; weak D call: TRBD1 (5 bases). In germline, CDR1 is SGHKS, CDR2 YYEKEE (reference sequence). This CDR3 has 15 amino acids. Trimming stripped 0 bases from V and 3 bases from J, with 13 bases between. In DNA, the CDR3 is TGTGCCAGCAGCTTGGCGGCAGGGTTGATCTACGAGCAGTACTTC. It codes for CASSLAAGLIYEQYF.

CDR3 coding DNA: TGTGCCAGCAGCCAAGGGGGGACTAGCGGGACCGAGCAGTACTTC. It yields the protein CASSQGGTSGTEQYF. This chain links TRBV4-2 with TRBJ2-7; 13 positions agree with TRBD2. Losses at the gene ends were 1 base for V and 6 bases for J; bases not matched to a gene: 3. The CDR3 contains 15 residues. CDR1 is LGHNA and CDR2 is YNFKEQ in the germline V gene.

CDR3 residues: CASGMDGGAPSTDTQYF. The CDR3 DNA sequence: TGTGCCAGCGGTATGGACGGGGGGGCCCCAAGCACAGATACGCAGTATTTT. The genes are TRBV2 and TRBJ2-3, with 8 bases that match TRBD2. Germline trimming cut 8 bases from V and 0 bases from J; bases unmatched to any gene: 13. In germline, CDR1 is SNHLY, CDR2 FYNNEI. The CDR3 spans 17 residues.

V is TRBV11-2 and J is TRBJ2-4, with D possibly matching TRBD1 (5 bases). The V end was cut by 2 bases, the J end by 0 bases, with 8 bases between. This CDR3 is 15 amino acids long. Germline CDR1 is SGHAT and CDR2 is FQNNGV. The CDR3 nucleotides are TGTGCCAGCAGCTTATATACAGGAGCCAAAAACATTCAGTACTTC. This gives the protein CASSLYTGAKNIQYF.

The gene calls are TRBV5-1 and TRBJ2-5; 9 nucleotides agree with TRBD2. The CDR3 covers 14 residues. The J segment lost 2 bases and the V segment lost 3 bases, leaving 2 bases of the junction unmatched. Per the germline V gene, CDR1 is SGHRS and CDR2 is YFSETQ. In nucleotides, the CDR3 is TGCGCCAGCAGCTCTCTAGCGGGACAAGAGACCCAGTACTTC. Its translation is CASSSLAGQETQYF.

This sequence joins TRBV20-1 and TRBJ2-1; D gene unclear. Trimming took off 5 bases at V and 6 bases at J, with 8 bases between the two ends. In germline, CDR1 is DFQATT, CDR2 SNEGSKA (reference sequence). The length of the CDR3 is 11 residues. The CDR3 spells CSAGRTNEQFF. CDR3 nucleotides: TGCAGTGCTGGCCGCACCAATGAGCAGTTCTTC.

J is TRBJ2-2 and V is TRBV5-1, with TRBD2 identical over 7 bases. The CDR3 is made up of 13 amino acids. The V gene's germline CDR1 is SGHRS and CDR2 YFSETQ. J lost 6 bases, V lost 5 bases, and 4 bases had no gene match. The CDR3 is CASSPAGSGELFF. CDR3 bases: TGCGCCAGCAGTCCAGCGGGGTCCGGGGAGCTGTTTTTT.

J is TRBJ2-7 and V is TRBV6-5, with 7 bases fitting TRBD2. CDR3 length equals 13 residues. Germline V gene sequence: CDR1 MNHEY, CDR2 SVGAGI. Germline trimming cut 6 bases from V and 3 bases from J; bases unmatched to any gene: 5. The DNA of the CDR3 is TGTGCCAGCAGAACCCCTAGCGGCTACGAGCAGTACTTC. Its protein is CASRTPSGYEQYF.